This entry is about one T cell receptor (beta chain). The clone's antigen remains unknown. Base qualities were left out, and no much larger clone turns up one base away. The sample originates from a study of shared clonotypes between healthy human individuals (dated by TCRdb to 2020 to 2022). Broadly, across the study: Three men and two women, aged 18 to 49 years, made up the cohort. Per donor, three plates each were used for CD4 naive and CD4 memory, two for CD8 naive, and one for CD8 memory. To estimate repertoire size and how much clonotype sharing occurs between individuals, the study deeply sequenced the blood TCR repertoires of roughly 5 healthy adults. Libraries were prepared and TCR repertoires were sequenced by different laboratories using diverse techniques, in order to increase sequencing depth and limit assay-specific biases. Per donor, leukapheresis produced somewhere between about 0.85 and 8.9 billion PBMCs. Overall study results and their limits: The genetic and exposure-history diversity represented was limited by the small number of donors. Rarefaction of sorted-subset datasets indicated incomplete sequencing despite the large sequencing depth. Pairwise subsampling led to the expectation that sequencing depth would affect the degree of clonotype sharing among donors. Sampling was restricted to blood, and TCR repertoires in tissues likely differ from the TCR repertoires found in blood. Compared with non-shared clonotypes, clonotypes shared by all four sorted-subset donors had higher generation probabilities. Naive subsets generally had larger estimated clonotype richness than memory subsets did. When several donors were compared, the shared fraction of clonotypes was about 5.4% for naive CD4, 3.5% to 4% for naive CD8, 2.3% for memory CD4, and 0.35% to 0.4% for memory CD8.

For the CD8 naive samples, CD45RO-negative cells were positively selected for CCR7, yielding a CD45RA+CCR7+ population from which TemRA cells were excluded. The donors were healthy, HIV-negative adults with no recently reported acute infections or vaccinations. Every donor was a Caucasian adult residing in Nashville, Tennessee, USA. After blood collection by leukapheresis, PBMCs were isolated using Ficoll-Histopaque density gradient centrifugation and then cryopreserved in the vapor phase of liquid nitrogen. Analytical flow cytometry was used to check the purity and quantity of each magnetically sorted T cell population. Genomic DNA was isolated from each sorted fraction and quantified by UV absorbance on a Nanodrop 2000c. CDR1 MGHDK and CDR2 SYGVNS are derived from the germline V gene. The CDR3 starts with the cysteine, ends with the phenylalanine, and has 12 residues. The sequence is cut down to CDR3 DNA, 36 bases in frame from base 1. V was cut back by 3 bases and J by 2 bases, leaving a gap of 3 bases between them.

Using the deep immunoSEQ assay, multiplex PCR amplified TCR CDR3 regions from genomic DNA. Genomic DNA extracted from each cell subset was distributed evenly over all wells of several immunoSEQ 96-well plates, and each plate served as one replicate. For sorted subsets, each replicate PCR was loaded with roughly 0.2 ug genomic DNA, equivalent to about 33,000 T cell genomes. The purified libraries were quantified using a Qubit 3.0 fluorometer, sized with a Bioanalyzer 2100, and then quantified again using the KAPA Library Quantification kit. Every immunoSEQ 96-well plate was sequenced on a dedicated single-read 150-cycle Illumina NextSeq 550 flow cell. As for how the authors treated the data: The immunoSEQ output contained only junctional sequences without quality scores, so filtering could not match that applied to full-length reads. Sequences were annotated with PyIR, a Python wrapper for IgBLAST v1.9, and V/J genes and CDR3 were assigned using IMGT germline references. Any read was removed if the V/J assignment was weak (E-value above 1e-6), the CDR3 was missing, or the read contained stop codons, out-of-frame junctions, or ambiguous translated residues. V3J clonotypes were defined as sequences sharing an identical inferred V gene, J gene, and CDR3 amino acid sequence. Percentage overlap between repertoires was calculated by dividing the number of shared unique clonotypes by the size of the smaller repertoire. Three approaches were used to assess repertoire richness: RTK rarefaction, the Chao1 estimator, and Recon v2.1 estimates of unobserved clonotypes. Generation probabilities were computed with OLGA for all TCRbeta clonotypes obtained by the gDNA method from several donors. Imported from immuneACCESS, the table was reduced by TCRdb to in-frame sequences with V and J called. These copies leave out some clones; in studies compared against another copy, an unresolved V gene accounts for under half, and the cause of the remainder is not known. Clone size and the V and J calls come from that table; the DNA yielded D and trimming. The sample table holds 2 million to 2.5 million clones, of which about 92% were seen once. The ten top clones hold under 2% of the sample.

This sequence was found in a young man in good health. Some clones in this sample may be carry-over from other donors' samples. The V and J segments used are TRBV25-1 and TRBJ2-3; no confident D gene assignment can be made. Sequencing used naive CD8+ T cells from PBMCs. The intended sense of this specimen's cell subset or site label: CD45RA+CCR7+. The nucleotide sequence reads TGTGCCAGCAGTGAGTTCACAGATACGCAGTATTTT. It translates to CASSEFTDTQYF. Joined to the reference TRBV25-1 and TRBJ2-3 proteins, this CDR3 gives the full variable domain: EADIYQTPRYLVIGTGKKITLECSQTMGHDKMYWYQQDPGMELHLIHYSYGVNSTEKGDLSSESTVSRIRTEHFPLTLESARPSHTSQYLCASSEFTDTQYFGPGTRLTVL.